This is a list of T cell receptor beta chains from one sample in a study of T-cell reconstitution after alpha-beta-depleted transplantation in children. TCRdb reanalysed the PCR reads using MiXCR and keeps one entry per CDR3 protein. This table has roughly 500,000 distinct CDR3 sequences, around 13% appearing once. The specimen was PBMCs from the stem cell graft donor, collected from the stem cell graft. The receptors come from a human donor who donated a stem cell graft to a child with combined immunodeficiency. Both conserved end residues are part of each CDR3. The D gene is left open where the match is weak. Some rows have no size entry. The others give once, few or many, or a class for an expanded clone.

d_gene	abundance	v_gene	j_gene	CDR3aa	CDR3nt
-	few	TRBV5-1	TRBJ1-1	CASSLRPGRNTEAFF	TGCGCCAGCAGCTTGCGTCCAGGGAGGAACACTGAAGCTTTCTTT
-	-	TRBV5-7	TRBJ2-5	CASSLDSDEQETQYF	TGTGCCAGCAGCTTGGACAGCGATGAACAAGAGACCCAGTACTTC
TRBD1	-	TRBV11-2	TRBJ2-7	CASSGTGTGGFRGYYEQYF	TGTGCCAGCAGCGGAACCGGGACAGGGGGTTTTCGAGGATACTACGAGCAGTACTTC
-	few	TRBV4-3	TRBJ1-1	CASSQGQGTGGTEAFF	TGCGCCAGCAGCCAAGGGCAGGGGACGGGTGGGACTGAAGCTTTCTTT
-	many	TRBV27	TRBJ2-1	CASSGWGVNNEQFF	TGTGCCAGCAGCGGTTGGGGGGTCAACAATGAGCAGTTCTTC
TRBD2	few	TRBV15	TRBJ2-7	CATSRDLLAGGQQYF	TGTGCCACCAGCAGAGATTTACTAGCGGGAGGGCAGCAGTACTTC
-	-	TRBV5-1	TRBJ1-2	CASSSQGAGIDGYTF	TGCGCCAGCAGCTCCCAGGGTGCAGGCATTGATGGCTACACCTTC
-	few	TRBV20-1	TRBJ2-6	CSARDGADSGANVLTF	TGCAGTGCTAGAGATGGGGCGGACTCTGGGGCCAACGTCCTGACTTTC
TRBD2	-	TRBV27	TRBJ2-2	CASSTPGTSNTGELFF	TGTGCCAGCAGTACCCCCGGGACTAGCAACACCGGGGAGCTGTTTTTT
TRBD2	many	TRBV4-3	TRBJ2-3	CASSQGAGTSGFTDTQYF	TGCGCCAGCAGCCAAGGTGCCGGGACTAGCGGATTCACAGATACGCAGTATTTT
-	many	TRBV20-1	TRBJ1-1	CSASIREGAFF	TGCAGTGCTAGTATAAGGGAAGGCGCTTTCTTT
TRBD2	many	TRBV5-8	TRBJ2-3	CAGLTSGTDTQYF	TGTGCCGGCCTGACTAGCGGGACAGATACGCAGTATTTT
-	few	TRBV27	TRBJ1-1	CASSLGTPQGTEAFF	TGTGCCAGCAGTTTAGGGACGCCCCAGGGAACTGAAGCTTTCTTT
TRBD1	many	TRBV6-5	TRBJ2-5	CASSYGDRGETQYF	TGTGCCAGCAGTTACGGGGACAGGGGAGAGACCCAGTACTTC
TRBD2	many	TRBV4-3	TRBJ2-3	CASSQEAGGPTDTQYF	TGCGCCAGCAGCCAAGAGGCGGGGGGCCCTACAGATACGCAGTATTTT
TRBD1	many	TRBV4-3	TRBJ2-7	CASSQGSGGTYEQYF	TGCGCCAGCAGCCAAGGTTCAGGGGGAACCTACGAGCAGTACTTC
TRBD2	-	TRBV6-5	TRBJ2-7	CASRGEHYEQYF	TGTGCCTCGCGGGGGGAGCACTACGAGCAGTACTTC
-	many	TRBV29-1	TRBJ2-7	CSVAGAYEQYF	TGCAGCGTTGCGGGGGCCTACGAGCAGTACTTC
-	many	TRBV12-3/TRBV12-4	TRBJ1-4	CASSLDVNEKLFF	TGTGCCAGCAGTTTAGACGTTAATGAAAAACTGTTTTTT
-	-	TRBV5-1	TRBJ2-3	CASSFAGVDTQYF	TGCGCCAGCAGCTTCGCGGGCGTGGATACGCAGTATTTT
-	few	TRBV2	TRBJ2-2	CASSVRRDTGELFF	TGTGCCAGCAGTGTTCGGAGGGACACCGGGGAGCTGTTTTTT
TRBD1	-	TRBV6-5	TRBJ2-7	CASSPGTGRYEQYF	TGTGCCAGCAGTCCCGGGACAGGACGCTACGAGCAGTACTTC
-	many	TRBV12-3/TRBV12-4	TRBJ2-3	CASSVVRDTQYF	TGTGCCAGCAGTGTAGTAAGAGATACGCAGTATTTT
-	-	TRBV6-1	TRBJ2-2	CASRKTQRTGELFF	TGTGCCAGCAGAAAGACTCAAAGAACCGGGGAGCTGTTTTTT
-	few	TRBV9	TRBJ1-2	CASSFGTPPSYGYTF	TGTGCCAGCAGCTTCGGGACACCTCCCAGCTATGGCTACACCTTC
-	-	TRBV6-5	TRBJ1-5	CASSYSKEEGLYSNQPQHF	TGTGCCAGCAGTTACTCGAAGGAAGAGGGGCTTTATAGCAATCAGCCCCAGCATTTT
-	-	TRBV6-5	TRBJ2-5	CASSYSRVAGETQYF	TGTGCCAGCAGTTACTCGAGGGTAGCTGGAGAGACCCAGTACTTC
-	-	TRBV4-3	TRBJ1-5	CASSQDLASYNQPQHF	TGCGCCAGCAGCCAAGATTTAGCCAGTTATAATCAGCCCCAGCATTTT
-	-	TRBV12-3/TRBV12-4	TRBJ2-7	CASSLRSAGYEQYF	TGTGCCAGCAGTTTAAGGTCGGCGGGATACGAGCAGTACTTC
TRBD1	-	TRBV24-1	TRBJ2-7	CATSDSRDRGNEQYF	TGTGCCACCAGTGATTCACGAGACAGGGGGAACGAGCAGTACTTC
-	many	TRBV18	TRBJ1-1	CASSPSNTEAFF	TGTGCCAGCTCACCTTCGAACACTGAAGCTTTCTTT
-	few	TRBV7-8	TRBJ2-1	CASSSRRGRGEGQFF	TGTGCCAGCAGCTCCCGACGTGGTAGGGGAGAGGGGCAGTTCTTC
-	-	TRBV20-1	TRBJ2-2	CSARWTSPGDTGELFF	TGCAGTGCTAGATGGACTTCACCTGGGGACACCGGGGAGCTGTTTTTT
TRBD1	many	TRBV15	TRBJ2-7	CATSRRGQGFHEQYF	TGTGCCACCAGCAGACGCGGACAGGGGTTCCACGAGCAGTACTTC
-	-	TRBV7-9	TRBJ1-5	CASSSDKAGQPQHF	TGTGCCAGCAGCAGTGACAAGGCGGGGCAGCCCCAGCATTTT
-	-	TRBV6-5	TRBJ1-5	CASSYSKAHEPQHF	TGTGCCAGCAGTTACTCGAAGGCCCATGAGCCCCAGCATTTT
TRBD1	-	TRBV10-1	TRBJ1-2	CASHRDRDKTYTF	TGCGCCAGCCATAGGGACAGGGATAAGACCTACACCTTC
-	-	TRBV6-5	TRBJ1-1	CASSYVVRRGRTEAFF	TGTGCCAGCAGTTACGTTGTACGCAGGGGAAGGACTGAAGCTTTCTTT
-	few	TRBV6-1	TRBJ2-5	CASSETLRGSKTQYF	TGTGCCAGCAGTGAAACCCTGCGAGGGTCGAAGACCCAGTACTTC
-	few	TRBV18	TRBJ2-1	CASSPGHEQFF	TGTGCCAGCTCACCTGGACATGAGCAGTTCTTC
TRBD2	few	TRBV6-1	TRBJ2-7	CASTVARGFSGSFYEQYF	TGTGCCAGCACGGTGGCCCGGGGATTTAGCGGGAGTTTCTACGAGCAGTACTTC
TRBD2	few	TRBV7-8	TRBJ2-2	CASSFLAGVRTGELFF	TGTGCCAGCAGCTTCCTAGCGGGAGTGCGTACCGGGGAGCTGTTTTTT
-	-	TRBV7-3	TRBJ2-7	CASSFAATNTYEQYF	TGTGCCAGCAGCTTCGCCGCGACTAACACCTACGAGCAGTACTTC
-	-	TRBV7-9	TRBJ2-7	CASSKSPHYEQYF	TGTGCCAGCAGCAAAAGCCCGCACTACGAGCAGTACTTC
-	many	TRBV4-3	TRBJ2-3	CASSRKDTYTDTQYF	TGCGCCAGCAGCCGAAAGGACACCTACACAGATACGCAGTATTTT